The rows below give T cell receptor beta chains drawn from one sample of a study of OX40 agonist ivuxolimab in advanced cancers. Sequencing was performed with immunoSEQ multiplex PCR; in TCRdb, only in-frame clones are kept and a portion is missing. The profile shows tens of thousands of clones, around 93% of them singletons. Sequencing used CD4+ or CD8+ T cells sorted from blood, obtained in a trial of the OX40 agonist ivuxolimab. The source is an adult with an advanced solid tumor such as melanoma, head and neck, liver or kidney cancer. Each CDR3 is given with its conserved first and last residue. The D gene is left open where the match is weak. Rows may omit the clone size; those that give it use once, few, many or a size class.

clone_size: NA
j_call: TRBJ1-3
v_call: TRBV27
d_call: TRBD1
cdr3_aa: CAGSLSTGLGNTIYF
cdr3_nt: TGTGCCGGCAGTTTATCGACAGGGCTTGGAAACACCATATATTTT

clone_size: NA
j_call: TRBJ2-1
v_call: TRBV15
d_call: NA
cdr3_aa: CATSTQRTTEQFF
cdr3_nt: TGTGCCACCAGCACCCAACGTACCACAGAGCAGTTCTTC

clone_size: once
j_call: TRBJ2-7
v_call: TRBV29-1
d_call: NA
cdr3_aa: CSVGNAVDRRVSYEQYF
cdr3_nt: TGCAGCGTAGGAAACGCGGTGGACAGAAGAGTCTCCTACGAGCAGTACTTC

clone_size: NA
j_call: TRBJ1-2
v_call: TRBV23-1
d_call: TRBD1
cdr3_aa: CASSQSQGAHYGYTF
cdr3_nt: TGCGCCAGCAGTCAATCGCAGGGGGCTCACTATGGCTACACCTTC

clone_size: NA
j_call: TRBJ2-2
v_call: TRBV5-1
d_call: NA
cdr3_aa: CASSLRGQRNTGELFF
cdr3_nt: TGCGCCAGCAGCTTGAGAGGACAGAGGAACACCGGGGAGCTGTTTTTT

clone_size: NA
j_call: TRBJ2-2
v_call: TRBV7-9
d_call: TRBD2
cdr3_aa: CATLAGERGELFF
cdr3_nt: TGTGCCACCCTAGCGGGCGAGCGCGGGGAGCTGTTTTTT

clone_size: NA
j_call: TRBJ2-7
v_call: TRBV27
d_call: NA
cdr3_aa: CASSLGAGYEQYF
cdr3_nt: TGTGCCAGCAGTTTAGGCGCCGGGTACGAGCAGTACTTC

clone_size: NA
j_call: TRBJ2-7
v_call: TRBV27
d_call: NA
cdr3_aa: CASSLTHQGREAYEQYF
cdr3_nt: TGTGCCAGCAGTTTAACCCACCAGGGGCGTGAAGCCTACGAGCAGTACTTC

clone_size: NA
j_call: TRBJ1-1
v_call: TRBV7-8
d_call: NA
cdr3_aa: CASSRVSSTEAFF
cdr3_nt: TGTGCCAGCAGTCGGGTTTCGAGCACTGAAGCTTTCTTT

clone_size: NA
j_call: TRBJ2-2
v_call: TRBV6-6
d_call: NA
cdr3_aa: CASSYGRTFPGELFF
cdr3_nt: TGTGCCAGCAGTTACGGACGTACCTTCCCCGGGGAGCTGTTTTTT

clone_size: NA
j_call: TRBJ2-1
v_call: TRBV19
d_call: NA
cdr3_aa: CASSSYRTEQFF
cdr3_nt: TGTGCCAGTAGTTCATATCGTACGGAGCAGTTCTTC

clone_size: NA
j_call: TRBJ2-1
v_call: TRBV29-1
d_call: NA
cdr3_aa: CSLTLGGIYNEQFF
cdr3_nt: TGCTCTTTAACCCTTGGGGGAATATACAATGAGCAGTTCTTC

clone_size: NA
j_call: TRBJ1-1
v_call: TRBV6-1
d_call: NA
cdr3_aa: CASSDPTGSTEAFF
cdr3_nt: TGTGCCAGCAGTGACCCCACAGGGAGCACTGAAGCTTTCTTT

clone_size: NA
j_call: TRBJ1-1
v_call: TRBV6-5
d_call: TRBD1
cdr3_aa: CASRQGWDTEAFF
cdr3_nt: TGTGCCAGCAGACAGGGGTGGGACACTGAAGCTTTCTTT

clone_size: NA
j_call: TRBJ1-5
v_call: TRBV27
d_call: NA
cdr3_aa: CVSSQRQDHGQPQHF
cdr3_nt: TGTGTCAGCAGTCAAAGACAGGACCACGGTCAGCCCCAGCATTTT

clone_size: NA
j_call: TRBJ1-5
v_call: TRBV30
d_call: NA
cdr3_aa: CAWSVRSGHQPQHF
cdr3_nt: TGTGCCTGGAGTGTACGCTCGGGCCATCAGCCCCAGCATTTT

clone_size: NA
j_call: TRBJ1-1
v_call: TRBV19
d_call: NA
cdr3_aa: CASRATGNTEAFF
cdr3_nt: TGTGCCAGTAGAGCGACTGGGAACACTGAAGCTTTCTTT

clone_size: NA
j_call: TRBJ2-7
v_call: TRBV11-2
d_call: NA
cdr3_aa: CASSSSSYEQYF
cdr3_nt: TGTGCCAGCAGCTCTAGCTCCTACGAGCAGTACTTC

clone_size: NA
j_call: TRBJ2-7
v_call: TRBV27
d_call: TRBD1
cdr3_aa: CASSLNRVGTGGYEQYF
cdr3_nt: TGTGCCAGCAGTTTAAACCGTGTCGGGACAGGAGGCTACGAGCAGTACTTC

clone_size: NA
j_call: TRBJ1-2
v_call: TRBV28
d_call: TRBD1
cdr3_aa: CASSFDRATNYGYTF
cdr3_nt: TGTGCCAGCAGTTTCGACAGGGCCACTAACTATGGCTACACCTTC

clone_size: NA
j_call: TRBJ2-3
v_call: TRBV4-3
d_call: TRBD2
cdr3_aa: CASSRELGSSGVILDTQYF
cdr3_nt: TGCGCCAGCAGCCGAGAGTTAGGATCTAGCGGGGTGATTTTGGATACGCAGTATTTT

clone_size: NA
j_call: TRBJ2-3
v_call: TRBV5-4
d_call: TRBD2
cdr3_aa: CASSEREEYGDTQYF
cdr3_nt: TGTGCCAGCAGCGAGCGGGAGGAATATGGAGATACGCAGTATTTT

clone_size: NA
j_call: TRBJ2-2
v_call: TRBV5-1
d_call: TRBD1
cdr3_aa: CASSWTGTGGGGELFF
cdr3_nt: TGCGCCAGCAGCTGGACCGGGACAGGGGGCGGCGGGGAGCTGTTTTTT

clone_size: NA
j_call: TRBJ1-1
v_call: TRBV12-1
d_call: NA
cdr3_aa: CASSFGRGRTEAFF
cdr3_nt: TGTGCCAGCAGCTTTGGTAGGGGGCGGACTGAAGCTTTCTTT

clone_size: NA
j_call: TRBJ1-4
v_call: TRBV27
d_call: NA
cdr3_aa: CASSLTAGNEKLFF
cdr3_nt: TGTGCCAGCAGTTTAACCGCCGGTAATGAAAAACTGTTTTTT

clone_size: NA
j_call: TRBJ2-5
v_call: TRBV2
d_call: TRBD1
cdr3_aa: CASSSGTDGETQYF
cdr3_nt: TGTGCCAGCAGTTCCGGGACAGACGGGGAGACCCAGTACTTC

clone_size: NA
j_call: TRBJ2-1
v_call: TRBV6-1
d_call: NA
cdr3_aa: CATFRLNEQFF
cdr3_nt: TGTGCCACCTTCAGGTTGAATGAGCAGTTCTTC

clone_size: NA
j_call: TRBJ2-7
v_call: TRBV6-6
d_call: NA
cdr3_aa: CASSYSASYEQYF
cdr3_nt: TGTGCCAGCAGTTACTCCGCCTCCTACGAGCAGTACTTC

clone_size: once
j_call: TRBJ2-7
v_call: TRBV7-7
d_call: TRBD1
cdr3_aa: CASSAGQGEYEQYF
cdr3_nt: TGTGCTAGCAGCGCGGGACAGGGAGAATACGAGCAGTACTTC

clone_size: NA
j_call: TRBJ2-1
v_call: TRBV5-8
d_call: NA
cdr3_aa: CASSPRTVYNEQFF
cdr3_nt: TGTGCCAGCAGCCCCAGGACAGTTTACAATGAGCAGTTCTTC